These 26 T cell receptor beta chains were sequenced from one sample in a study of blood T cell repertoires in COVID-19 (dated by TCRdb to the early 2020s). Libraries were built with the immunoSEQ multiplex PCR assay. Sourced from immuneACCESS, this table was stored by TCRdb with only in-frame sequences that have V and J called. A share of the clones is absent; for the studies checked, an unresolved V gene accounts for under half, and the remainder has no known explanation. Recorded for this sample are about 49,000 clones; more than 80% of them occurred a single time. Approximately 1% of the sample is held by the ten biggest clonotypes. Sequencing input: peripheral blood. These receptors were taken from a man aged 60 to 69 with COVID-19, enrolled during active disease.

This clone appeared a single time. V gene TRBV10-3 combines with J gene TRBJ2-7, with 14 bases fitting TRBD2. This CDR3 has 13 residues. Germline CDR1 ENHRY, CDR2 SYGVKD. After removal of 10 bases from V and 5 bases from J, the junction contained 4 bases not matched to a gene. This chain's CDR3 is CATRLAGGDEQYF. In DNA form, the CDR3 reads TGTGCCACCCGACTAGCGGGAGGGGACGAGCAGTACTTC.

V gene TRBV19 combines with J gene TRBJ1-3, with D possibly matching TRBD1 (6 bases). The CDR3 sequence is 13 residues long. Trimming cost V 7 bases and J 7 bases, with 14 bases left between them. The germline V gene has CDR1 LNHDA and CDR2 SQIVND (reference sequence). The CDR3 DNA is TGTGCCAGTACCCCCGAGGGGGGGAACACCATATATTTT. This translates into CASTPEGGNTIYF.

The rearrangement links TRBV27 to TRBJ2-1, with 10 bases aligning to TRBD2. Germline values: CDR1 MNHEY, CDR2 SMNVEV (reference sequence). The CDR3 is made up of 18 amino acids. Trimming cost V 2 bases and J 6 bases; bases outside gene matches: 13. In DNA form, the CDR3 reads TGTGCCAGCAGTTTACGAGCGGGAGGGAGAGGGTCTTTCAATGAGCAGTTCTTC. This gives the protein CASSLRAGGRGSFNEQFF.

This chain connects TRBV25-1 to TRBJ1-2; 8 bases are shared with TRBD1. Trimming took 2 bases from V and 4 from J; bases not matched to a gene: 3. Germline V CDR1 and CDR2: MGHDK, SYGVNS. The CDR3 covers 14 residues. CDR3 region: CASSEPGQVYGYTF. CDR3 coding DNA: TGTGCCAGCAGTGAACCGGGACAGGTCTATGGCTACACCTTC.

CDR3 in DNA: TGTGCCAGTAGCCAGACCGCCGGACAGTTGAACACTGAAGCTTTCTTT. Protein: CASSQTAGQLNTEAFF. The chain carries TRBV19 and TRBJ1-1; D is possibly TRBD1 (6 bases). Per germline, CDR1 LNHDA and CDR2 SQIVND (reference sequence). V was clipped by 6 bases and J by 0 bases, with 17 bases between them. The length of the CDR3 is 16 residues.

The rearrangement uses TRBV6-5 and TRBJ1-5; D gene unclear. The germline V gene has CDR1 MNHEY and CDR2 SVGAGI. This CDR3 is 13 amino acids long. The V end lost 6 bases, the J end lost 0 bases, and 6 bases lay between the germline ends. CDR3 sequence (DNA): TGTGCCAGCAGGCGAGTTAGCAATCAGCCCCAGCATTTT. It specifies CASRRVSNQPQHF.

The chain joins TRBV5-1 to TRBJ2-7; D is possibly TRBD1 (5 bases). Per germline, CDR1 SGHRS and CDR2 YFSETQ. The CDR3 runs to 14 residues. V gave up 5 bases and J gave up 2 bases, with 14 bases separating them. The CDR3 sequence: CASRTGVAPYEQYF. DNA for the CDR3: TGCGCCAGCAGAACAGGAGTCGCCCCCTACGAGCAGTACTTC.

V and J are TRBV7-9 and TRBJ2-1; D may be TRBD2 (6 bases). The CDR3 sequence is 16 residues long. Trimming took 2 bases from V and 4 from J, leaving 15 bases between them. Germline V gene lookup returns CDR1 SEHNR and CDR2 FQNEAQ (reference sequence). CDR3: CASSLSSGALYNEQFF. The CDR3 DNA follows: TGTGCCAGCAGCTTATCATCGGGAGCTTTATACAATGAGCAGTTCTTC.

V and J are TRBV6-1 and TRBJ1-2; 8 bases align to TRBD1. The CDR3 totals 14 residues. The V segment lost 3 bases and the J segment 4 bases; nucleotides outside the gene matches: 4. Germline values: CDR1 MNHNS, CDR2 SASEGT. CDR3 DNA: TGTGCCAGCAGTGAGACAGGGGTGGGCTATGGCTACACCTTC. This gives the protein CASSETGVGYGYTF.

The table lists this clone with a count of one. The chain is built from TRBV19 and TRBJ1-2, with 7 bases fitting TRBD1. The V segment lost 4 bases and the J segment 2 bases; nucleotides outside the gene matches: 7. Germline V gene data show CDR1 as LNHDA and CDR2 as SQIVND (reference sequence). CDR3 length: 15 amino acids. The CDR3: CASSTPDRANYGYTF. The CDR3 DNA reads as TGTGCCAGTAGTACTCCAGACAGGGCGAACTATGGCTACACCTTC.

In DNA, the CDR3 is TGTGCCAGCACCCCTAACCCCAGGGGGGAGCAGTACTTC. Protein product: CASTPNPRGEQYF. The chain has TRBV2 and TRBJ2-7; the match to TRBD1 covers 7 bases. With 7 bases clipped from V and 7 bases from J, the junction kept 10 bases outside the gene matches. Germline CDR1 SNHLY, CDR2 FYNNEI. The CDR3 runs 13 residues.

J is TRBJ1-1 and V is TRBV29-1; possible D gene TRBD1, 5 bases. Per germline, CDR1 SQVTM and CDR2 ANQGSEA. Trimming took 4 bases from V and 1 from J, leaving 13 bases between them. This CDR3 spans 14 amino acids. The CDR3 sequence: CSVGAGRRNTEAFF. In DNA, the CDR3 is TGCAGCGTTGGGGCGGGGCGGAGGAACACTGAAGCTTTCTTT.

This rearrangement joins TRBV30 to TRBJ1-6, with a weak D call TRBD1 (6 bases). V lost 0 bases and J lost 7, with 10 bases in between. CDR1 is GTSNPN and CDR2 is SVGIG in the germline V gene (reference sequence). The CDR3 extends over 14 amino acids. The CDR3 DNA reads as TGTGCCTGGAGTGTCCCGCAGGGGAATTCACCCCTCCACTTT. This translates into CAWSVPQGNSPLHF.

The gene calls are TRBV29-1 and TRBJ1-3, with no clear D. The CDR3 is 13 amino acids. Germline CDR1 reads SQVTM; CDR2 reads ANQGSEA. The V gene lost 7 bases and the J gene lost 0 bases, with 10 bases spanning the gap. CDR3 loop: CSAGPSSGNTIYF. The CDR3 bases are TGCAGCGCGGGTCCGAGCTCTGGAAACACCATATATTTT.

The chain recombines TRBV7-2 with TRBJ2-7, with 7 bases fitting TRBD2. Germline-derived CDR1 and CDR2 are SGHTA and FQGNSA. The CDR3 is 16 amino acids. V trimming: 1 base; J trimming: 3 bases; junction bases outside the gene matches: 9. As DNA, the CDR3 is TGTGCCAGCAGCTTAGGGGAGGGAGGAGCGGGCTACGAGCAGTACTTC. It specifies CASSLGEGGAGYEQYF.

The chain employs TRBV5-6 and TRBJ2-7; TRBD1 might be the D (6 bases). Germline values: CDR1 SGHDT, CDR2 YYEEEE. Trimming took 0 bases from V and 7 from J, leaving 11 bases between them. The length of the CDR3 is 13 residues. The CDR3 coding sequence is TGTGCCAGCAGCTTGGCAGGGGTTTGGGAGCAGTACTTC. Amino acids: CASSLAGVWEQYF.

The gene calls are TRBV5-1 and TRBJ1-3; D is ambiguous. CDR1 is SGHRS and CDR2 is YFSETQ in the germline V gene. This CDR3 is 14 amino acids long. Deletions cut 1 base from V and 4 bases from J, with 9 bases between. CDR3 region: CASSLSVHGNTIYF. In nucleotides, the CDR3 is TGCGCCAGCAGCTTGAGCGTCCACGGAAACACCATATATTTT.

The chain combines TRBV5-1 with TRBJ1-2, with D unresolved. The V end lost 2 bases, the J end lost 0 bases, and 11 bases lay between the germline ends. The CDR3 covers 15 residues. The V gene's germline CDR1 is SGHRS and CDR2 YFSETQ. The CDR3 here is CASSFVGTANYGYTF. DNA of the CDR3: TGCGCCAGCAGCTTTGTGGGCACAGCTAACTATGGCTACACCTTC.

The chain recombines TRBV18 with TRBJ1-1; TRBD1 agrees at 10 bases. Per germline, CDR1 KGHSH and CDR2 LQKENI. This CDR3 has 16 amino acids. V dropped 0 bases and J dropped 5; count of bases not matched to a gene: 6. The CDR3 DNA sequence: TGTGCCAGCTCACCACCGACAGGGGGCTTTTCTACTGAAGCTTTCTTT. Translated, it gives CASSPPTGGFSTEAFF. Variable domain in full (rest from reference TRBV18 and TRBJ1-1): NAGVMQNPRHLVRRRGQEARLRCSPMKGHSHVYWYRQLPEEGLKFMVYLQKENIIDESGMPKERFSAEFPKEGPSILRIQQVVRGDSAAYFCASSPPTGGFSTEAFFGQGTRLTVV.

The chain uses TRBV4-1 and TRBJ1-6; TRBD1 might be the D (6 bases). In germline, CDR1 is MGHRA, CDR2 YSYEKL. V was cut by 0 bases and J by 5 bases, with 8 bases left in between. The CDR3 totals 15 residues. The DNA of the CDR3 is TGCGCCAGCAGCCAAGACCGGACAGATAATTCACCCCTCCACTTT. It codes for CASSQDRTDNSPLHF.

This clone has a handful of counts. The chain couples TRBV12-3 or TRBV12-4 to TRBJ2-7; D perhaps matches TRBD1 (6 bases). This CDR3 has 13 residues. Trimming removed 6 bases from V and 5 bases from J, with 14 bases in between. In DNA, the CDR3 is TGTGCCAGCAGCCAACGACAGGTCCACGAGCAGTACTTC. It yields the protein CASSQRQVHEQYF.

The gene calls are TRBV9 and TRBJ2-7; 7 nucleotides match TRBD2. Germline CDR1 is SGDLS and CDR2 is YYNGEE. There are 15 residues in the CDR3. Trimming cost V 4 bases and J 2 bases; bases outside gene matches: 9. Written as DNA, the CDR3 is TGTGCCAGCAGCCCGTCCCCTGGGGGGGCCTACGAGCAGTACTTC. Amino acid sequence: CASSPSPGGAYEQYF.

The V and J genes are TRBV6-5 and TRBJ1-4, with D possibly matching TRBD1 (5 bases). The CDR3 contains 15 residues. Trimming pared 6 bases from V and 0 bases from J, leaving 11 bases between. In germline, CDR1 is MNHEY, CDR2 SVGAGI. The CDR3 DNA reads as TGTGCCAGCAGCCACGGGACTGCAACTAATGAAAAACTGTTTTTT. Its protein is CASSHGTATNEKLFF.

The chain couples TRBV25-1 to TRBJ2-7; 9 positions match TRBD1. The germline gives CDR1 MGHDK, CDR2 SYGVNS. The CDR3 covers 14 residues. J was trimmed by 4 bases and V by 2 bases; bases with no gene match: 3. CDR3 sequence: CASSETGGAYEQYF. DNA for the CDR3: TGTGCCAGCAGTGAAACAGGGGGCGCTTACGAGCAGTACTTC.

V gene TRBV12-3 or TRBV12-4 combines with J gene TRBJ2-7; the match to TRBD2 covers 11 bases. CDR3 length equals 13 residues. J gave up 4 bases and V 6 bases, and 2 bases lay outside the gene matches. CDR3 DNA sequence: TGTGCCAGCAGCTCTAGCGGGGGGTACGAGCAGTACTTC. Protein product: CASSSSGGYEQYF.

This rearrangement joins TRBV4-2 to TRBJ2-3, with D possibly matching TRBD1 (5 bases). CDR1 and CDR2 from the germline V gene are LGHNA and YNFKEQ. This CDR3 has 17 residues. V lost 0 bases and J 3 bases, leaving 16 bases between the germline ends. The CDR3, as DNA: TGTGCCAGCAGCCAAGAATGGGGCTCCGCCCCTACAGATACGCAGTATTTT. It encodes CASSQEWGSAPTDTQYF.